These 32 T cell receptor beta chains originate from one sample sequenced in a study of CD8 T cells in ankylosing spondylitis. Using its own MiXCR run on the 5' RACE reads, TCRdb lists one record per CDR3 protein. Altogether more than 250,000 distinct CDR3 sequences are present, 11% being singletons, with the ten largest covering about 10%. Source material: blood, either unsorted or a sorted T cell fraction (not recorded which). The origin of the receptors is a female donor with ankylosing spondylitis or in good health (not recorded which).

This clonotype was seen ten or more times. This sequence joins TRBV20-1 and TRBJ2-3, with 9 bases matching TRBD1. This CDR3 contains 14 residues. Germline CDR1 reads DFQATT; CDR2 reads SNEGSKA (reference sequence). The ends lost 6 bases at V and 2 bases at J; junction bases unmatched: 6. The CDR3 region is CSATGTGLTDTQYF. The DNA of the CDR3 is TGCAGTGCCACCGGGACAGGGCTCACAGATACGCAGTATTTT.

The chain couples TRBV7-9 to TRBJ2-2; D gene uncertain. The germline V gene encodes CDR1 SEHNR and CDR2 FQNEAQ (reference sequence). Trimming stripped 5 bases from V and 4 bases from J, with 14 bases between. This CDR3 contains 15 residues. The CDR3 region is CASSPQGTLTGELFF. Written as DNA, the CDR3 is TGTGCCAGCAGCCCCCAAGGCACGCTCACCGGGGAGCTGTTTTTT.

This clonotype has at least ten counts. The gene calls are TRBV24-1 and TRBJ2-1; the D gene is possibly TRBD2 (5 bases). The V end lost 2 bases, the J end lost 14 bases, and 15 bases lay between the germline ends. Germline CDR1 is KGHDR and CDR2 is SFDVKD. The CDR3 covers 13 residues. CDR3 sequence (DNA): TGTGCCACCAGTGATTGGACCACGGGAAGGAAGTTCTTC. Protein: CATSDWTTGRKFF.

This clonotype was counted many times. The chain has TRBV11-2 and TRBJ2-5; 11 bases agree with TRBD2. The CDR3 is 14 residues long. Trimming cost V 5 bases and J 3 bases; bases outside gene matches: 2. CDR1 SGHAT and CDR2 FQNNGV come from the germline V gene. Here the CDR3 DNA reads TGTGCCAGCAGCCCGGGACTAGCGGAAGAGACCCAGTACTTC. Its protein product is CASSPGLAEETQYF.

CDR3 sequence: CASGWGGANEQFF. In nucleotides, the CDR3 is TGCGCCAGCGGATGGGGGGGGGCCAATGAGCAGTTCTTC. J is TRBJ2-1 and V is TRBV5-1; TRBD2 might be the D (7 bases). V lost 7 bases and J 6 bases, leaving 14 bases between the germline ends. Germline V gene lookup returns CDR1 SGHRS and CDR2 YFSETQ. The CDR3 runs to 13 residues.

This clonotype has just a few counts. The chain carries TRBV5-1 and TRBJ2-7; D tentatively fits TRBD1 or TRBD2 (5 bases each). CDR1 and CDR2 from the germline V gene are SGHRS and YFSETQ. The CDR3 runs 14 residues. V lost 4 bases to trimming and J lost 1 base, with 12 bases between them. The CDR3 nucleotides read TGCGCCAGCAGCCCCCGGGACCCTTCCTACGAGCAGTACTTC. Amino acid sequence: CASSPRDPSYEQYF.

This clonotype was recorded many times. The V call is TRBV7-2, the J call TRBJ2-7; D is unresolved. The CDR3 consists of 14 residues. The germline V and J ends were trimmed by 0 bases and 1 base, with 7 bases remaining between them. Germline CDR1 is SGHTA and CDR2 is FQGNSA. For the CDR3, the DNA is TGTGCCAGCAGCTTAGCGACTTGGTCCTACGAGCAGTACTTC. Translated, it gives CASSLATWSYEQYF.

This clonotype was detected only a few times. The chain has TRBV12-3 or TRBV12-4 and TRBJ2-5; TRBD2 agrees at 7 bases. J gave up 3 bases and V 1 base, and 5 bases lay outside the gene matches. The CDR3 has 15 residues. The CDR3 loop is CASSLGGSSKETQYF. As DNA, the CDR3 is TGTGCCAGCAGTTTAGGCGGGAGCAGTAAAGAGACCCAGTACTTC.

This clonotype was seen a handful of times. The chain combines TRBV7-8 with TRBJ2-2; tentative D call: TRBD1 (6 bases). The germline CDR1 and CDR2 sequences are SGHVS and FQNEAQ. Trimming removed 2 bases from V and 0 bases from J, with 13 bases in between. This CDR3 has 17 amino acids. CDR3: CASSLRAGTPNTGELFF. Here the CDR3 DNA reads TGTGCCAGCAGCTTACGCGCCGGGACACCGAACACCGGGGAGCTGTTTTTT.

This clonotype has ten or more counts. CDR3: CASSYVWTSGTTDTQYF. DNA of the CDR3: TGTGCCAGCAGTTACGTGTGGACTAGCGGGACCACAGATACGCAGTATTTT. This chain joins TRBV6-2 or TRBV6-3 and TRBJ2-3; TRBD2 agrees at 12 bases. Germline CDR1 and CDR2: MNHEY and SVGEGT. The CDR3 totals 17 residues. J was trimmed by 2 bases and V by 2 bases; bases with no gene match: 5.

This clonotype was seen repeatedly, ten times or more. The CDR3: CASSPRDRTEQYF. The CDR3 nucleotides read TGTGCCAGCAGTCCGCGGGACAGAACCGAGCAGTACTTC. The J gene is TRBJ2-7, the V gene TRBV12-3 or TRBV12-4; tentatively, D is TRBD1 (7 bases). The CDR3 runs 13 residues. The V and J ends lost 5 bases and 6 bases respectively, with 14 bases between them.

In its sample, this clonotype was seen once. The chain uses TRBV12-3 or TRBV12-4 and TRBJ1-4; D uncertain. This CDR3 is built from 14 residues. With 0 bases removed from V and 6 bases from J, the gap between germline ends came to 8 bases. The CDR3, as DNA: TGTGCCAGCAGTTTAGCAGGGATTGATGAAAAACTGTTTTTT. It translates to CASSLAGIDEKLFF.

The V call is TRBV4-2, the J call TRBJ1-2; D call uncertain. Germline V gives CDR1 LGHNA, CDR2 YNFKEQ. V lost 0 bases and J 5 bases, leaving 13 bases between the germline ends. The CDR3 totals 15 residues. In DNA form, the CDR3 reads TGTGCCAGCAGCCAAGATTATGGCCGAACTTATGGCTACACCTTC. It translates to CASSQDYGRTYGYTF.

This clonotype was detected ten times or more. V is TRBV4-2 and J is TRBJ1-2; no reliable D call. The CDR3 runs 15 residues. Per germline, CDR1 LGHNA and CDR2 YNFKEQ. Trimming stripped 5 bases from V and 0 bases from J, with 13 bases between. The CDR3, as DNA: TGTGCCAGCAGCATCTCGGACGGAGCTAACTATGGCTACACCTTC. Residues: CASSISDGANYGYTF.

This sequence joins TRBV27 and TRBJ2-2; tentatively, D is TRBD1 (5 bases). Germline V gene lookup returns CDR1 MNHEY and CDR2 SMNVEV (reference sequence). CDR3 length: 16 residues. The V end was cut by 5 bases, the J end by 3 bases, with 16 bases between. As DNA, the CDR3 is TGTGCCAGCAGTCATCCGTCAGGGTGGGACACCGGGGAGCTGTTTTTT. It translates to CASSHPSGWDTGELFF.

This clonotype was observed at least ten times. This chain links TRBV20-1 with TRBJ2-5; unclear D gene. There are 12 residues in the CDR3. From germline, CDR1 is DFQATT and CDR2 SNEGSKA (reference sequence). V dropped 1 base and J dropped 5 bases, with 8 bases sitting between them. CDR3 loop: CSARGEWETQYF. CDR3 coding DNA: TGCAGTGCTAGAGGAGAATGGGAGACCCAGTACTTC.

This clonotype appeared a single time. A much larger clone is a single base away; this may be a read error. The CDR3 DNA reads TGTGCCGGCAGCAGGGCAGGAGGTGGCTACACCTTC. Its protein product is CAGSRAGGGYTF. The chain has TRBV12-3 or TRBV12-4 and TRBJ1-2; tentative D call: TRBD1 (5 bases). This CDR3 contains 12 residues.

A few counts support this clonotype. V gene TRBV3-1 combines with J gene TRBJ2-7, with no clear D. The V end lost 0 bases, the J end lost 0 bases, and 12 bases lay between the germline ends. Germline V CDR1 and CDR2: LGHDT, YNNKEL (reference sequence). CDR3 length equals 16 residues. CDR3 bases: TGTGCCAGCAGCCAAGAGGGCGCCGTAAGCTCCTACGAGCAGTACTTC. Its protein product is CASSQEGAVSSYEQYF.

This clonotype was seen a few times. This rearrangement joins TRBV3-1 to TRBJ2-3; unclear D gene. The CDR3 covers 15 residues. Trimming removed 4 bases at V and 0 bases at J, with 11 bases between. Germline V CDR1 and CDR2: LGHDT, YNNKEL (reference sequence). The CDR3 protein is CASSPPRASTDTQYF. The CDR3 region has the DNA TGTGCCAGCAGCCCACCACGGGCGAGCACAGATACGCAGTATTTT.

About this clonotype itself: An end of the junction differs from the germline gene, which may be a read error. V usage is TRBV2 and J usage is TRBJ1-1, with D perhaps matching TRBD1 (5 bases). Germline V gives CDR1 SNHLY, CDR2 FYNNEI. This CDR3 is built from 13 residues. CDR3 sequence (DNA): TGTGCCAGCAGTGAAACCGGACACACTGCAGCTTTCTTT. Its protein is CASSETGHTAAFF.

This clonotype was counted at least ten times. The gene calls are TRBV5-1 and TRBJ2-3; 8 positions agree with TRBD2. Trimming at V came to 4 bases and at J to 2 bases, leaving 9 bases not matched to a gene. The CDR3 loop spans 16 amino acids. In germline, CDR1 is SGHRS, CDR2 YFSETQ. The DNA of the CDR3 is TGCGCCAGCAGCACCGGACTAGCAGGGAACACAGATACGCAGTATTTT. Residues: CASSTGLAGNTDTQYF.

This clonotype was seen a few times. The chain uses TRBV5-1 and TRBJ1-1; tentatively, D is TRBD1 (5 bases). CDR1 is SGHRS, CDR2 YFSETQ, per germline. This CDR3 spans 14 amino acids. The ends were cut back, 1 base at V and 0 bases at J, with 7 bases in the middle. The CDR3 sequence: CASSLTGLNTEAFF. CDR3 nucleotide sequence: TGCGCCAGCAGCTTGACGGGACTGAACACTGAAGCTTTCTTT. The full variable domain, its missing parts supplied by reference TRBV5-1 and TRBJ1-1, is KAGVTQTPRYLIKTRGQQVTLSCSPISGHRSVSWYQQTPGQGLQFLFEYFSETQRNKGNFPGRFSGRQFSNSRSEMNVSTLELGDSALYLCASSLTGLNTEAFFGQGTRLTVV.

This clonotype was detected many times. The genes are TRBV5-1 and TRBJ2-5, with no clear D. The CDR3 is 14 residues long. Germline CDR1 and CDR2: SGHRS and YFSETQ. V lost 4 bases, J lost 4 bases, and 14 bases lay in between. CDR3 protein: CASSPFGGAETQYF. Written as DNA, the CDR3 is TGCGCCAGCAGCCCATTCGGTGGCGCAGAGACCCAGTACTTC.

This clonotype was detected ten times or more. The chain uses TRBV20-1 and TRBJ2-5; 11 nucleotides line up with TRBD2. The CDR3 runs 14 residues. Germline values: CDR1 DFQATT, CDR2 SNEGSKA (reference sequence). The DNA for the CDR3 is TGCCGCCCCTCCCGGGTAGCGGGAGGGGAGACCCAGTACTTC. Translation: CRPSRVAGGETQYF.

This clonotype has only a few counts. The chain recombines TRBV2 with TRBJ2-7, with a possible D match to TRBD1 (6 bases). The CDR3 is made up of 14 amino acids. V lost 4 bases and J lost 2, with 12 bases in between. Looked up from germline, CDR1 is SNHLY and CDR2 is FYNNEI. As DNA, the CDR3 is TGTGCCAGCAGTGGCGGTAACAGGGCCTACGAGCAGTACTTC. Amino acids: CASSGGNRAYEQYF. The entire variable domain, with the rest obtained from reference TRBV2 and TRBJ2-7, is as follows: EPEVTQTPSHQVTQMGQEVILRCVPISNHLYFYWYRQILGQKVEFLVSFYNNEISEKSEIFDDQFSVERPDGSNFTLKIRSTKLEDSAMYFCASSGGNRAYEQYFGPGTRLTVT.

Many counts were recorded for this clonotype. The rearrangement links TRBV5-1 to TRBJ2-1, with D unclear. The V gene lost 0 bases and the J gene lost 6 bases, with 19 bases spanning the gap. Germline V CDR1 and CDR2: SGHRS, YFSETQ. The CDR3 loop spans 17 amino acids. CDR3 loop: CASSLVPQLNVVNEQFF. As DNA, the CDR3 is TGCGCCAGCAGCTTGGTCCCTCAACTCAACGTGGTCAATGAGCAGTTCTTC.

On this clonotype: Because the CDR3's place on the DNA is in doubt, the DNA is left out and the CDR3 is given as listed by TCRdb. CDR3 sequence reads: CASSLFAGGAYEQSF. This sequence joins TRBV7-2 and TRBJ2-7. The CDR3 extends over 15 residues, inclusive of both ends. Germline loops: CDR1 SGHTA, CDR2 FQGNSA.

The chain recombines TRBV20-1 with TRBJ1-2, with unresolved D. The CDR3 consists of 15 residues. V gave up 6 bases and J gave up 6 bases, with 23 bases separating them. The germline V gene encodes CDR1 DFQATT and CDR2 SNEGSKA (reference sequence). CDR3 in DNA: TGCAGTGCCGGGCCCGGGTTGTGGCAACGAAATGGCTACACCTTC. This translates into CSAGPGLWQRNGYTF.

The rearrangement links TRBV19 to TRBJ1-1; D call uncertain. CDR1 is LNHDA and CDR2 is SQIVND in the germline V gene (reference sequence). V was cut by 7 bases and J by 0 bases, with 12 bases left in between. The CDR3 runs to 14 residues. The CDR3 coding sequence is TGTGCCAGTAACCCCCGGGTTTTGAACACTGAAGCTTTCTTT. As protein: CASNPRVLNTEAFF.

This clonotype showed up just a few times. V is TRBV10-2 and J is TRBJ1-5; unclear D gene. The CDR3 is 13 amino acids. The V end lost 4 bases, the J end lost 4 bases, and 8 bases lay between the germline ends. Germline CDR1 is WSHSY and CDR2 is SAAADI. CDR3 residues: CASSVTENQPQHF. The CDR3 nucleotides are TGCGCCAGCAGTGTGACTGAAAATCAGCCCCAGCATTTT.

This clonotype was observed many times. The rearrangement links TRBV7-9 to TRBJ1-1, with no clear D. The V end lost 6 bases, the J end lost 3 bases, and 11 bases lay between the germline ends. This CDR3 has 13 amino acids. The germline V gene has CDR1 SEHNR and CDR2 FQNEAQ (reference sequence). Written as DNA, the CDR3 is TGTGCCAGCAGTTTGAGGCGAGACACTGAAGCTTTCTTT. This codes for CASSLRRDTEAFF.

At least ten counts were recorded for this clonotype. V and J are TRBV29-1 and TRBJ1-2, with TRBD1 matching over 8 bases. CDR3 length: 13 residues. The ends lost 3 bases at V and 6 bases at J; junction bases unmatched: 6. The germline CDR1 and CDR2 sequences are SQVTM and ANQGSEA. The CDR3 sequence: CSVDTGGGHGYTF. In DNA, the CDR3 is TGCAGCGTTGACACAGGGGGAGGCCATGGCTACACCTTC.